One T cell receptor (beta chain) is described in this entry. The data belong to a study of blood T cell repertoires in COVID-19. About the study: The United States, Italy and Spain were the sources of the acute and convalescent COVID-19 samples. T cells, B-cell-depleted T cells, or PBMCs supplied cDNA or gDNA.

Under the authors' procedure: The assay estimated nucleated cells by amplifying reference gene primers. Method: immunoSEQ multiplex PCR; TCRdb's copy keeps in-frame clones and lacks some. The V and J calls and the clone size are those of that table, but D and trimming were determined from the DNA. The table has some 59,000 clones, 90% seen once. V was clipped by 7 bases and J by 2 bases; unmatched bases: 9. Germline loops: CDR1 LGHNT, CDR2 FRNRAP. The CDR3 length is 15 residues. Sequencing used peripheral blood. This TCR was recovered from a man aged 45-60 years with acute or convalescent COVID-19. This rearrangement joins TRBV12-5 to TRBJ2-5; 8 nucleotides agree with TRBD2. The CDR3 region is CASDSREGIQETQYF. CDR3 nucleotides: TGTGCTAGTGATTCACGGGAGGGGATTCAAGAGACCCAGTACTTC. Using reference TRBV12-5 and TRBJ2-5 for the parts outside the CDR3, the full variable domain is DARVTQTPRHKVTEMGQEVTMRCQPILGHNTVFWYRQTMMQGLELLAYFRNRAPLDDSGMPKDRFSAEMPDATLATLKIQPSEPRDSAVYFCASDSREGIQETQYFGPGTRLLVL.